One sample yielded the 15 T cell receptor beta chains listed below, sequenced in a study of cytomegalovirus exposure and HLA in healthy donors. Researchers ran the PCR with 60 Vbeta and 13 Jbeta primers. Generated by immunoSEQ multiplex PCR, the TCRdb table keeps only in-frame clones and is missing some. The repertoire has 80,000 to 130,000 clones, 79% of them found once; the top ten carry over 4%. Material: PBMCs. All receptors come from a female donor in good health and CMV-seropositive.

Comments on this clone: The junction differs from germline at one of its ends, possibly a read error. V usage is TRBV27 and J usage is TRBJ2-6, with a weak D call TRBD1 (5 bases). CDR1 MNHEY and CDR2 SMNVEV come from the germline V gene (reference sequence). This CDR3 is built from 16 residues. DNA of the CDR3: TGTGCCAGCAGTTTATGGGGCAGCTCTGGGGCCAACGGCCTGACTTTC. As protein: CASSLWGSSGANGLTF.

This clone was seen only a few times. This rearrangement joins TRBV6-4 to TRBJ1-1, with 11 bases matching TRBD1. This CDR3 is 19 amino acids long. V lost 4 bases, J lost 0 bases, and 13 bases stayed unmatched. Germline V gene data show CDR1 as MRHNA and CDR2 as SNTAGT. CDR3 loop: CASSAAPGQGGSMNTEAFF. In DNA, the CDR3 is TGTGCCAGCAGTGCCGCCCCGGGACAGGGGGGATCGATGAACACTGAAGCTTTCTTT.

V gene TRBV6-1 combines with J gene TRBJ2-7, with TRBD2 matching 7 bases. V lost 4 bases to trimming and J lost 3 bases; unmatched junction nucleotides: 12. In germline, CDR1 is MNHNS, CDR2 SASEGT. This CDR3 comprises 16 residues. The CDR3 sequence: CASSATSTSPYYEQYF. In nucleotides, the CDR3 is TGTGCCAGCAGTGCGACTTCGACTAGCCCCTACTACGAGCAGTACTTC.

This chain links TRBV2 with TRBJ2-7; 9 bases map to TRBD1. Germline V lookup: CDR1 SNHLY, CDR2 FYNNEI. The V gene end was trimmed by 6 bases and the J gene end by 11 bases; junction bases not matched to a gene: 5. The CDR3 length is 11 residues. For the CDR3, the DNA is TGTGCCAGCAGAGACAGGGGGGGGGAGTACTTC. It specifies CASRDRGGEYF.

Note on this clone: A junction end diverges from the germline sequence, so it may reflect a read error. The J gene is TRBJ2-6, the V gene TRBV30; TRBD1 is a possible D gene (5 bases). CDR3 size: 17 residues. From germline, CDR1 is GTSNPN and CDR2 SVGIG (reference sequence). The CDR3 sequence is CASRVRGAGSGANGLTF. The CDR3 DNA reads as TGTGCCTCCCGAGTGCGAGGCGCTGGTTCTGGGGCCAACGGCCTGACTTTC. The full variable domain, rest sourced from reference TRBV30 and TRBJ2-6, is SQTIHQWPATLVQPVGSPLSLECTVEGTSNPNLYWYRQAAGRGLQLLFYSVGIGQISSEVPQNLSASRPQDRQFILSSKKLLLSDSGFYLCASRVRGAGSGANGLTFGAGSRLTVL.

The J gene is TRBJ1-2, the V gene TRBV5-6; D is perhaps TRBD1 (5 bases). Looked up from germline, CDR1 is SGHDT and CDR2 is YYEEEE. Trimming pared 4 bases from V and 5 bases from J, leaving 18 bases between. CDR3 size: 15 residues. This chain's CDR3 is CASSGGKDGTYGYTF. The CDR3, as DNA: TGTGCCAGCAGCGGGGGGAAGGACGGAACTTATGGCTACACCTTC.

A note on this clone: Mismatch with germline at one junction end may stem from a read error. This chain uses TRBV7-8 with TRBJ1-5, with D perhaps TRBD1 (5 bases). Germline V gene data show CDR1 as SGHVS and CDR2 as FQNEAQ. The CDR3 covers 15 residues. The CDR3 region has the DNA TGTGTCAGCAGCCGTCAGACAGATAGCAATCAGCCCCAGCATTTT. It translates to CVSSRQTDSNQPQHF.

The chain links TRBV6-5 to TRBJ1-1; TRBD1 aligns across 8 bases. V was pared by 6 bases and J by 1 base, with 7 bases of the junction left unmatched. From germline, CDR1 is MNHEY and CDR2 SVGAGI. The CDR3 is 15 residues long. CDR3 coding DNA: TGTGCCAGCAGCCGCCCCGGGACAGGGAACACTGAAGCTTTCTTT. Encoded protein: CASSRPGTGNTEAFF.

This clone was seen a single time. CDR3 loop: CASSLQIGTGSYEQYF. The CDR3 DNA reads as TGCGCCAGCAGCCTCCAAATCGGGACAGGCTCCTACGAGCAGTACTTC. The chain is built from TRBV5-1 and TRBJ2-7; TRBD1 matches 8 bases. V dropped 4 bases and J dropped 0; count of bases not matched to a gene: 9. This CDR3 is 16 amino acids long. Germline values: CDR1 SGHRS, CDR2 YFSETQ.

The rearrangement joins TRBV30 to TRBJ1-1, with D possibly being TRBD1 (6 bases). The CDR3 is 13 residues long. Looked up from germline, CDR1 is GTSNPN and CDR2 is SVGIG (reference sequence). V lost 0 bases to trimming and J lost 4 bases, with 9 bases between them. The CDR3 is CAWSVRGGTEAFF. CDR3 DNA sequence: TGTGCCTGGAGTGTTAGGGGGGGCACTGAAGCTTTCTTT.

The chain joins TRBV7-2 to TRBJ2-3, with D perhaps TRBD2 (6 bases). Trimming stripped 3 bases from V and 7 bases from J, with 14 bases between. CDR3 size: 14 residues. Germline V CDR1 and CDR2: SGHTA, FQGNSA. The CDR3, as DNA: TGTGCCAGCAGCTTGGCGGGGTCCTCCAATACGCAGTATTTT. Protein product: CASSLAGSSNTQYF.

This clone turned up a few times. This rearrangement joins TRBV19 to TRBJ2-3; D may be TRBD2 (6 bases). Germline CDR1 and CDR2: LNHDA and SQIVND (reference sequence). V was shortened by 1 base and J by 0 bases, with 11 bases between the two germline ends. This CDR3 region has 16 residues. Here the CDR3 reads CASSIGPSGSTDTQYF. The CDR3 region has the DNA TGTGCCAGTAGTATAGGCCCCAGCGGGAGCACAGATACGCAGTATTTT.

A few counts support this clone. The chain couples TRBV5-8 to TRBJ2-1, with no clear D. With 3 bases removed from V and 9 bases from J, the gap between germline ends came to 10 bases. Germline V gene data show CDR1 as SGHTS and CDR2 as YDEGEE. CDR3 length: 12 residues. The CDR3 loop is CASSSLVFEQFF. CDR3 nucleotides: TGTGCCAGCAGCTCCCTAGTCTTTGAGCAGTTCTTC.

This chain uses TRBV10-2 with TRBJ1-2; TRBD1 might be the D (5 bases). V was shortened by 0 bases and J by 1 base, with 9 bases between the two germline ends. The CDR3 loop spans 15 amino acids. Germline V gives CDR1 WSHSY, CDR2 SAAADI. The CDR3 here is CASSESAGNNYGYTF. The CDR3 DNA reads TGCGCCAGCAGTGAGTCGGCAGGGAATAACTATGGCTACACCTTC.

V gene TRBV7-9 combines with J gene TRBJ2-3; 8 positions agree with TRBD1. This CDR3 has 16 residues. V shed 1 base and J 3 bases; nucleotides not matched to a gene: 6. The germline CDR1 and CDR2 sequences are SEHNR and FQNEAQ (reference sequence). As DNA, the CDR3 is TGTGCCAGCAGCTTAGTCGCGACAGGGGTGACAGATACGCAGTATTTT. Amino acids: CASSLVATGVTDTQYF.